These 6 T cell receptor beta chains came from one sample sequenced in a study of T-cell memory formation after mild COVID-19. MiXCR, run by TCRdb on the 5' RACE reads, gives a single entry per CDR3 protein. Of roughly 450,000 distinct CDR3 sequences in the sample, approximately 18% were seen once. Sequencing input: PBMCs or a T cell subset sorted from them (not recorded which). The receptors originated from an adult woman who had mild COVID-19 (a few samples of this study predate the infection). Cell type and time point are not known.

The CDR3 region is CASSASGLRAYEQYF. CDR3 in DNA: TGCGCCAGCAGCGCCTCGGGACTACGGGCCTACGAGCAGTACTTC. The genes are TRBV5-1 and TRBJ2-7; 7 bases align to TRBD2. Per germline, CDR1 SGHRS and CDR2 YFSETQ. Trimming took 4 bases from V and 2 from J; bases not matched to a gene: 9. This CDR3 region has 15 residues.

This clonotype was detected many times. The chain joins TRBV5-1 to TRBJ2-5, with 12 bases that match TRBD2. The CDR3 contains 15 residues. Losses at the gene ends were 5 bases for V and 5 bases for J; bases not matched to a gene: 7. Germline CDR1 and CDR2: SGHRS and YFSETQ. The CDR3 sequence: CASSPGTSGPETQYF. In nucleotides, the CDR3 is TGCGCCAGCAGTCCCGGGACTAGCGGGCCGGAGACCCAGTACTTC.

This clonotype was picked up many times. The chain employs TRBV5-1 and TRBJ2-1; 8 nucleotides agree with TRBD1. Germline V gene lookup returns CDR1 SGHRS and CDR2 YFSETQ. This CDR3 has 16 residues. The V segment lost 0 bases and the J segment 3 bases; nucleotides outside the gene matches: 5. As DNA, the CDR3 is TGCGCCAGCAGCTTGGACTCAGGGGGCGGCTACAATGAGCAGTTCTTC. Translation gives CASSLDSGGGYNEQFF.

This clonotype turned up a few times. V and J are TRBV20-1 and TRBJ2-5; 9 bases are a match to TRBD2. Per germline, CDR1 DFQATT and CDR2 SNEGSKA (reference sequence). This CDR3 spans 15 amino acids. J gave up 5 bases and V 0 bases, and 7 bases lay outside the gene matches. This CDR3 reads CSARDRGGRGETQYF. The CDR3 DNA follows: TGCAGTGCTAGAGATCGGGGCGGGAGGGGGGAGACCCAGTACTTC.

The J gene is TRBJ2-1, the V gene TRBV30, with D possibly called TRBD1 or TRBD2 (5 bases each). V was clipped by 8 bases and J by 6 bases, with 11 bases between them. This CDR3 has 11 residues. Germline V gene data show CDR1 as GTSNPN and CDR2 as SVGIG (reference sequence). CDR3 region: CAGGVPNEQFF. CDR3 DNA: TGTGCCGGGGGAGTCCCCAATGAGCAGTTCTTC.

This clonotype was picked up a small number of times. The chain combines TRBV6-1 with TRBJ1-4; D gene uncertain. The CDR3 runs to 16 residues. Germline assignment: CDR1 MNHNS and CDR2 SASEGT. The V end lost 1 base, the J end lost 8 bases, and 17 bases lay between the germline ends. This chain's CDR3 is CASSEGTAIPREKLFF. The CDR3 region has the DNA TGTGCCAGCAGTGAAGGGACGGCTATTCCCCGGGAAAAACTGTTTTTT.